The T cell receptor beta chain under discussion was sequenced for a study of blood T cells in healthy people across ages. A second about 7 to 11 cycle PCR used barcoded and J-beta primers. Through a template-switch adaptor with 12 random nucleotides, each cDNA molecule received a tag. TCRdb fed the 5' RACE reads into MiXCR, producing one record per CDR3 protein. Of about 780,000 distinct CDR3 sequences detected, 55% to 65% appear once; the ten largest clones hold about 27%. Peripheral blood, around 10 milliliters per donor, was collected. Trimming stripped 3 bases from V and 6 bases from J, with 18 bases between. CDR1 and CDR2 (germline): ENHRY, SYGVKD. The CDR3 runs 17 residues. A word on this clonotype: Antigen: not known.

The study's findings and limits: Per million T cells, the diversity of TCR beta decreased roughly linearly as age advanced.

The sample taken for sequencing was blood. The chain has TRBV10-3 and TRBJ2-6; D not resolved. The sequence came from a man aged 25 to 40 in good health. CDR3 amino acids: CAISEWYSSRKANVLTF. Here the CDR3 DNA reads TGTGCCATCAGTGAATGGTACAGCTCTCGAAAGGCCAACGTCCTGACTTTC.